These 23 T cell receptor beta chains were all obtained from the same sample, sequenced in a study of T cell clusters in autoimmune cytopenias. One tube held mixed TRB-A and TRB-B primer pools for touch-down PCR. TCRdb processed the multiplex PCR reads again and assigns one entry to each CDR3 protein, with no DNA. The table lists 6,000 to 7,000 distinct CDR3 sequences. TRB amplification used approximately 250 ng of peripheral blood genomic DNA. Specimen: peripheral blood. The receptor set was obtained from a human donor with an autoimmune cytopenia or autoimmune hepatitis (not recorded which).

This clonotype is medium-sized (0.01 to 0.1%) by frequency. The chain has TRBV12-3 or TRBV12-4 and TRBJ2-5; TCRdb proposes TRBD2, but this gene call is untestable without DNA. The CDR3 consists of 15 residues. The CDR3 protein is CASSRRGGLGETQYF.

Frequency places this clonotype as medium-sized. The CDR3: CASSLDLNTGELFF. The V gene is TRBV5-5, the J gene TRBJ2-2. Germline CDR1 reads SGHKS; CDR2 reads YYEKEE (reference sequence). CDR3 length: 14 residues.

This clonotype shows up as medium-sized by frequency. J is TRBJ2-5 and V is TRBV18; no DNA is available, so the TRBD1 call from TCRdb remains unchecked. The germline V gene has CDR1 KGHSH and CDR2 LQKENI. This CDR3 is built from 15 residues. CDR3: CASSPRLDRADTQYF.

CDR3 sequence: CASRVSGETQETQYF. The chain combines TRBV5-1 with TRBJ2-5; TCRdb outputs TRBD2, but without DNA this stays unchecked. This CDR3 region has 15 residues. The germline gives CDR1 SGHRS, CDR2 YFSETQ.

Its frequency marks this clonotype as medium-sized (0.01 to 0.1%). This chain uses TRBV6-5 with TRBJ2-5; TCRdb lists TRBD1, though no DNA is available to test this call. This CDR3 region has 13 residues. CDR1 is MNHEY and CDR2 is SVGAGI in the germline V gene. The CDR3 is CASSTDRQETQYF.

By frequency, this clonotype is medium-sized. This chain joins TRBV24-1 and TRBJ2-2. There are 16 residues in the CDR3. Per the germline V gene, CDR1 is KGHDR and CDR2 is SFDVKD. The CDR3: CATSDLEGVGTGELFF.

This clonotype is classed as medium-sized by frequency. V and J are TRBV5-6 and TRBJ1-5; no DNA is available, so the TRBD1 call from TCRdb remains unchecked. The germline V gene has CDR1 SGHDT and CDR2 YYEEEE. The CDR3 length is 15 residues. CDR3 region: CASSPSGRGGQPQHF.

V is TRBV7-6 and J is TRBJ1-4; absent DNA, TCRdb's TRBD1 call cannot be checked. The CDR3 spans 15 residues. Germline lookup yields CDR1 SGHVS and CDR2 FNYEAQ. This CDR3 is CASSGYRGQGEKLFF.

Considering frequency, this clonotype is medium-sized (0.01 to 0.1%). V is TRBV6-2 or TRBV6-3 and J is TRBJ2-3; the D gene TCRdb calls, TRBD1, cannot be checked with no DNA. The V gene's germline CDR1 is MNHEY and CDR2 SVGEGT. The CDR3 runs to 15 residues. CDR3 protein: CASLGRDRSTDTQYF.

The V and J genes are TRBV29-1 and TRBJ1-6; the TCRdb D gene call, TRBD1, has no DNA to confirm it. The germline CDR1 and CDR2 sequences are SQVTM and ANQGSEA. This CDR3 has 13 residues. CDR3 protein: CSVGQGVGSPLHF.

This chain connects TRBV2 to TRBJ2-5; TCRdb reports TRBD2, a call that lacks DNA to check it against. There are 13 residues in the CDR3. Germline CDR1 reads SNHLY; CDR2 reads FYNNEI. CDR3 sequence: CANLGLAPETQYF.

This clonotype is labeled medium-sized based on frequency. The chain has TRBV6-2 or TRBV6-3 and TRBJ1-2; TCRdb lists TRBD1, though no DNA is available to test this call. Germline V gives CDR1 MNHEY, CDR2 SVGEGT. This CDR3 comprises 16 residues. CDR3 in amino acids: CASSTGTDYPDYGYTF.

The chain recombines TRBV5-1 with TRBJ1-3. The germline gives CDR1 SGHRS, CDR2 YFSETQ. This CDR3 is 14 amino acids long. This chain's CDR3 is CASSLEGTGNTIYF.

This clonotype is identified as medium-sized from frequency. The gene calls are TRBV19 and TRBJ1-2. The CDR3 has 16 amino acids. Germline CDR1 and CDR2: LNHDA and SQIVND (reference sequence). The CDR3 sequence is CASTPGGPPNLYGYTF.

This sequence joins TRBV4-2 and TRBJ2-7; the D gene TCRdb calls, TRBD1, cannot be checked with no DNA. CDR1 LGHNA and CDR2 YNFKEQ come from the germline V gene. The CDR3 totals 16 residues. CDR3 sequence: CASSQAPETTTYEQYF.

This rearrangement joins TRBV20-1 to TRBJ1-3. Germline V gene lookup returns CDR1 DFQATT and CDR2 SNEGSKA (reference sequence). The CDR3 contains 15 residues. CDR3 residues: CSAPSGTSSGNTIYF.

This rearrangement joins TRBV7-2 to TRBJ2-7; as DNA is missing, the TRBD2 call by TCRdb cannot be tested. CDR3 length equals 14 residues. Germline CDR1 SGHTA, CDR2 FQGNSA. The CDR3 sequence: CASSPEGYSYEQYF.

The rearrangement joins TRBV29-1 to TRBJ2-7; TCRdb's D call of TRBD2 is untestable without DNA. The CDR3 sequence is 17 residues long. CDR1 SQVTM and CDR2 ANQGSEA come from the germline V gene. CDR3 loop: CSVARGTSGGAGYEQYF.

This clonotype counts as medium-sized by frequency. The rearrangement links TRBV27 to TRBJ2-7; TCRdb picks TRBD1, but there is no DNA to check that call. The germline V gene encodes CDR1 MNHEY and CDR2 SMNVEV (reference sequence). The CDR3 covers 12 residues. CDR3 sequence: CASRTGDHEQYF.

This clonotype ranks as medium-sized in terms of frequency. V is TRBV27 and J is TRBJ2-7; TCRdb's D gene call, TRBD1, goes unchecked for lack of DNA. Per the germline V gene, CDR1 is MNHEY and CDR2 is SMNVEV (reference sequence). The CDR3 sequence is 13 residues long. The CDR3 spells CASSWGVSYEQYF.

This clonotype is classed as medium-sized (0.01 to 0.1%) by frequency. The chain is built from TRBV6-5 and TRBJ2-5; TCRdb calls TRBD1, which cannot be checked without DNA. Germline V gene data show CDR1 as MNHEY and CDR2 as SVGAGI. The CDR3 loop spans 14 amino acids. CDR3 amino acids: CASSYVQGAETQYF.

The V call is TRBV7-3, the J call TRBJ2-3; the D gene TCRdb calls, TRBD1, cannot be checked with no DNA. CDR1 SGHTA and CDR2 FQGTGA come from the germline V gene. This CDR3 has 13 amino acids. This CDR3 is CASSFDRRDTQYF.

By frequency, this clonotype registers medium-sized. The genes are TRBV6-2 or TRBV6-3 and TRBJ2-7; the TCRdb D gene call, TRBD1, has no DNA to confirm it. Germline CDR1 and CDR2: MNHEY and SVGEGT. The CDR3 consists of 16 residues. CDR3 in amino acids: CASSYSGGQVDNEQYF.